The source of this TCR beta chain is a study of T cell responses to AZD1222 COVID-19 vaccine. General study points: Nearly half of spike-specific TCRs reportedly target unmutated variant regions. In a largely white British group with more females than males, clonal diversity was possibly underestimated.

On this clone: What it binds is not known.

Some clones are missing from TCRdb's copy, which holds only in-frame ones; the method was immunoSEQ multiplex PCR. Among 90,000 to 150,000 clones listed, 70% to 90% were seen once. Material: peripheral blood, obtained on day 0 of AZD1222 vaccination. This TCR was sampled from an adult in good health.

The CDR3: CASSSSGGRDTQYF. The DNA of the CDR3 is TGTGCCAGCAGCTCAAGCGGGGGCCGTGATACGCAGTATTTT. This rearrangement joins TRBV11-2 to TRBJ2-3, with TRBD2 identical over 8 bases. Germline CDR1 is SGHAT and CDR2 is FQNNGV. V was clipped by 4 bases and J by 6 bases; unmatched bases: 6. The CDR3 runs 14 residues. Together with reference TRBV11-2 and TRBJ2-3, the CDR3 gives the full variable domain: EAGVAQSPRYKIIEKRQSVAFWCNPISGHATLYWYQQILGQGPKLLIQFQNNGVVDDSQLPKDRFSAERLKGVDSTLKIQPAKLEDSAVYLCASSSSGGRDTQYFGPGTRLTVL.